Presented here are 25 T cell receptor beta chains from one specimen sequenced in a study of blood T cell repertoires in COVID-19. Repertoires were generated with immunoSEQ multiplex PCR, while TCRdb's copy carries only in-frame clones and drops some. This table has roughly 440,000 clones, about 91% appearing once. Sequenced input: peripheral blood. The source is a woman aged 50 to 65 with COVID-19, enrolled during active disease.

The chain has TRBV2 and TRBJ1-4, with TRBD1 as a possible D gene (6 bases). Germline V gene sequence: CDR1 SNHLY, CDR2 FYNNEI. This CDR3 contains 13 residues. Trimming pared 7 bases from V and 8 bases from J, leaving 14 bases between. The CDR3 here is CASNRQGREKLFF. The CDR3 DNA is TGTGCCAGCAATAGGCAGGGGCGAGAAAAACTGTTTTTT.

The chain couples TRBV6-5 to TRBJ2-1; 11 bases fit TRBD1. The V and J ends lost 5 bases and 7 bases, in that order; junction bases with no gene match: 4. From germline, CDR1 is MNHEY and CDR2 SVGAGI. The CDR3 has 14 amino acids. The CDR3: CASSRGQGGNEQFF. CDR3 in DNA: TGTGCCAGCAGTCGGGGACAGGGGGGGAATGAGCAGTTCTTC.

V and J are TRBV15 and TRBJ1-1; tentatively, D is TRBD1 (6 bases). In germline, CDR1 is LNHNV, CDR2 YYDKDF (reference sequence). Deletions cut 1 base from V and 3 bases from J, with 9 bases between. This CDR3 has 14 residues. This chain's CDR3 is CATSRVKGDTEAFF. The DNA for the CDR3 is TGTGCCACCAGCAGAGTAAAGGGGGACACTGAAGCTTTCTTT. Supplemented by reference TRBV15 and TRBJ1-1, the full variable domain reads DAMVIQNPRYQVTQFGKPVTLSCSQTLNHNVMYWYQQKSSQAPKLLFHYYDKDFNNEADTPDNFQSRRPNTSFCFLDIRSPGLGDTAMYLCATSRVKGDTEAFFGQGTRLTVV.

The chain recombines TRBV30 with TRBJ2-1, with TRBD2 as a possible D gene (6 bases). Per germline, CDR1 GTSNPN and CDR2 SVGIG (reference sequence). V was pared by 4 bases and J by 9 bases, with 16 bases between. The CDR3 consists of 13 residues. The CDR3 region has the DNA TGTGCCTGGACCCTACGGGGAGGTAGTGAGCAGTTCTTC. It yields the protein CAWTLRGGSEQFF.

The chain couples TRBV9 to TRBJ2-1; TRBD2 agrees at 7 bases. The CDR3 is 15 residues long. The V and J ends lost 2 bases and 6 bases, in that order; junction bases with no gene match: 8. CDR1 SGDLS and CDR2 YYNGEE come from the germline V gene. The DNA of the CDR3 is TGTGCCAGCAGCGTTAGGCTAGCGGTACCCAATGAGCAGTTCTTC. Translating it yields CASSVRLAVPNEQFF.

J is TRBJ1-1 and V is TRBV2; D gene uncertain. This CDR3 spans 15 amino acids. V dropped 0 bases and J dropped 0 bases, with 8 bases sitting between them. Germline CDR1 and CDR2: SNHLY and FYNNEI. CDR3 amino acids: CASSEALYLNTEAFF. In DNA, the CDR3 is TGTGCCAGCAGTGAAGCGCTATACCTGAACACTGAAGCTTTCTTT.

This clone appeared once. The V call is TRBV9, the J call TRBJ1-1; TRBD1 might be the D (6 bases). The V gene lost 7 bases and the J gene lost 3 bases, with 13 bases spanning the gap. The CDR3 loop spans 13 amino acids. Germline V gene data show CDR1 as SGDLS and CDR2 as YYNGEE. The CDR3 DNA reads TGTGCCAGCCGCGGGCAGGGGTACACTGAAGCTTTCTTT. Translated: CASRGQGYTEAFF. The variable domain in full, completed from reference TRBV9 and TRBJ1-1, reads DSGVTQTPKHLITATGQRVTLRCSPRSGDLSVYWYQQSLDQGLQFLIQYYNGEERAKGNILERFSAQQFPDLHSELNLSSLELGDSALYFCASRGQGYTEAFFGQGTRLTVV.

In this sample, this clone turned up once. The chain links TRBV10-3 to TRBJ1-2, with D perhaps matching TRBD1 (5 bases). Germline lookup yields CDR1 ENHRY and CDR2 SYGVKD. The length of the CDR3 is 13 residues. V lost 2 bases and J lost 6, with 10 bases in between. The CDR3 sequence is CAISENGGDGYTF. Written as DNA, the CDR3 is TGTGCCATCAGTGAGAATGGAGGGGATGGCTACACCTTC.

The chain joins TRBV24-1 to TRBJ1-1, with a possible D match to TRBD1 (5 bases). V lost 2 bases and J lost 1, with 10 bases in between. This CDR3 region has 15 residues. Germline loops: CDR1 KGHDR, CDR2 SFDVKD. The CDR3 spells CATSDWGVANTEAFF. As DNA, the CDR3 is TGTGCCACCAGTGATTGGGGGGTGGCGAACACTGAAGCTTTCTTT.

This clone was seen a single time. This rearrangement joins TRBV30 to TRBJ1-3; TRBD1 is a possible D gene (5 bases). The V and J ends lost 2 bases and 4 bases respectively, with 9 bases between them. CDR3 size: 13 residues. Per the germline V gene, CDR1 is GTSNPN and CDR2 is SVGIG (reference sequence). CDR3 sequence (DNA): TGTGCCTGGAGTTCAGGGTCAGGAAACACCATATATTTT. Amino acids: CAWSSGSGNTIYF.

V gene TRBV9 combines with J gene TRBJ2-3; the D is unclear. V lost 2 bases to trimming and J lost 5 bases, with 6 bases between them. Germline assignment: CDR1 SGDLS and CDR2 YYNGEE. The CDR3 loop spans 12 amino acids. This chain's CDR3 is CASSVELDTQYF. The CDR3 bases are TGTGCCAGCAGCGTTGAGTTAGATACGCAGTATTTT.

This rearrangement joins TRBV7-9 to TRBJ2-7, with TRBD1 as a possible D gene (5 bases). CDR3 length equals 12 residues. The V gene lost 1 base and the J gene lost 6 bases, with 7 bases spanning the gap. Per germline, CDR1 SEHNR and CDR2 FQNEAQ (reference sequence). CDR3 bases: TGTGCCAGCAGCTTAGACAGGCTCGAGCAGTACTTC. Protein product: CASSLDRLEQYF.

The CDR3 DNA reads TGTGCCAGCAGCCAAAAGGACGGACTTAATGAAAAACTGTTTTTT. Translation: CASSQKDGLNEKLFF. The V gene is TRBV2, the J gene TRBJ1-4, with D uncertain. The V and J ends lost 6 bases and 4 bases respectively, with 15 bases between them. CDR1 and CDR2 from the germline V gene are SNHLY and FYNNEI. CDR3 size: 15 residues.

The CDR3 DNA sequence: TGTGCCAGCACCCCTGGGGGGTTATATGGCTACACCTTC. Protein product: CASTPGGLYGYTF. The genes are TRBV6-5 and TRBJ1-2; maybe TRBD1 (5 bases). V shed 7 bases and J shed 5 bases, with 14 bases lying between them. Per the germline V gene, CDR1 is MNHEY and CDR2 is SVGAGI. The CDR3 runs 13 residues.

V is TRBV7-8 and J is TRBJ2-5; TRBD2 matches at 11 bases. This CDR3 spans 16 amino acids. Germline assignment: CDR1 SGHVS and CDR2 FQNEAQ. V shed 4 bases and J 1 base; nucleotides not matched to a gene: 5. This chain's CDR3 is CASSSLAGGGQETQYF. The DNA for the CDR3 is TGTGCCAGCAGCTCCCTAGCGGGGGGAGGCCAAGAGACCCAGTACTTC.

This clone was picked up a small number of times. This sequence joins TRBV3-1 (or the pseudogene TRBV3-2) and TRBJ1-1; no clear D. This CDR3 has 17 residues. Germline V gene data show CDR1 as LGHDT and CDR2 as YNNKEL (reference sequence). V was trimmed by 5 bases and J by 3 bases, leaving 22 bases between them. DNA for the CDR3: TGTGCCAGCAGCGGCGCGAGGGTTAGCCATAGGGACACTGAAGCTTTCTTT. Its translation: CASSGARVSHRDTEAFF.

This chain uses TRBV5-5 with TRBJ2-7; possible D gene TRBD1, 7 bases. The ends were cut back, 0 bases at V and 4 bases at J, with 20 bases in the middle. The CDR3 spans 17 residues. The germline V gene encodes CDR1 SGHKS and CDR2 YYEKEE (reference sequence). This chain's CDR3 is CASSLDGGTVWSYEQYF. CDR3 nucleotides: TGTGCCAGCAGCTTGGATGGGGGGACAGTATGGTCATACGAGCAGTACTTC.

The rearrangement links TRBV5-1 to TRBJ2-7; no clear D gene. The CDR3 is 14 amino acids. Germline V CDR1 and CDR2: SGHRS, YFSETQ. The V gene lost 2 bases and the J gene lost 3 bases, with 12 bases spanning the gap. CDR3 sequence reads: CASSLNSYDYEQYF. In DNA, the CDR3 is TGCGCCAGCAGCTTAAACTCCTACGACTACGAGCAGTACTTC. The full variable domain, in which reference TRBV5-1 and TRBJ2-7 provide the parts outside the CDR3, is KAGVTQTPRYLIKTRGQQVTLSCSPISGHRSVSWYQQTPGQGLQFLFEYFSETQRNKGNFPGRFSGRQFSNSRSEMNVSTLELGDSALYLCASSLNSYDYEQYFGPGTRLTVT.

The chain links TRBV11-2 to TRBJ1-1; 7 positions match TRBD1. In germline, CDR1 is SGHAT, CDR2 FQNNGV. The CDR3 covers 14 residues. Trimming removed 7 bases from V and 3 bases from J; junction bases left unmatched: 8. CDR3 DNA: TGTGCCAGCACCCCGCGGAGGGGGCACACTGAAGCTTTCTTT. It encodes CASTPRRGHTEAFF.

J is TRBJ2-6 and V is TRBV5-1; D may be TRBD2 (5 bases). The V gene's germline CDR1 is SGHRS and CDR2 YFSETQ. The V gene lost 0 bases and the J gene lost 1 base, with 8 bases spanning the gap. The length of the CDR3 is 16 residues. CDR3 DNA: TGCGCCAGCAGCTTGGCCGGGGATTCTGGGGCCAACGTCCTGACTTTC. This codes for CASSLAGDSGANVLTF.

About this clone: Other DNA variants within this sample encode the same CDR3. The chain uses TRBV4-1 and TRBJ1-2, with TRBD1 as a possible D gene (5 bases). The V gene lost 4 bases and the J gene lost 4 bases, with 13 bases spanning the gap. This CDR3 spans 14 amino acids. CDR1 is MGHRA, CDR2 YSYEKL, per germline. CDR3 nucleotide sequence: TGCGCCAGCAGCCCCCTAGGCCAGGGCTATGGCTACACCTTC. Its translation is CASSPLGQGYGYTF.

The rearrangement links TRBV10-1 to TRBJ2-2; maybe TRBD2 (5 bases). V was trimmed by 5 bases and J by 1 base, leaving 8 bases between them. The CDR3 contains 14 residues. Germline CDR1 and CDR2: WNHNN and SYGVQD (reference sequence). The CDR3 DNA reads TGCGCCAGCAGTTCGGACTGGAACACCGGGGAGCTGTTTTTT. Translated, it gives CASSSDWNTGELFF.

This chain joins TRBV9 and TRBJ2-3; 12 positions match TRBD2. Germline-derived CDR1 and CDR2 are SGDLS and YYNGEE. This CDR3 spans 18 amino acids. The V gene end was trimmed by 1 base and the J gene end by 9 bases; junction bases not matched to a gene: 15. CDR3 loop: CASSVSGSSGGGVGTQYF. Written as DNA, the CDR3 is TGTGCCAGCAGCGTATCCGGCTCTAGCGGGGGGGGTGTGGGAACGCAGTATTTT. The whole variable domain, filled in from reference TRBV9 and TRBJ2-3, reads DSGVTQTPKHLITATGQRVTLRCSPRSGDLSVYWYQQSLDQGLQFLIQYYNGEERAKGNILERFSAQQFPDLHSELNLSSLELGDSALYFCASSVSGSSGGGVGTQYFGPGTRLTVL.

The chain couples TRBV6-5 to TRBJ1-4, with a weak D call TRBD1 (5 bases). Trimming removed 6 bases at V and 8 bases at J, with 13 bases between. Germline CDR1 reads MNHEY; CDR2 reads SVGAGI. The CDR3 length is 13 residues. CDR3 in DNA: TGTGCCAGCAGCCTCCTCAGGGTGGAAAAACTGTTTTTT. Translating gives CASSLLRVEKLFF.

The chain recombines TRBV5-5 with TRBJ1-2, with D possibly matching TRBD1 (5 bases). Trimming cost V 4 bases and J 7 bases, with 23 bases left between them. The CDR3 loop spans 16 amino acids. Germline CDR1 reads SGHKS; CDR2 reads YYEKEE (reference sequence). CDR3 sequence: CASSIYRDPRSGGYTF. CDR3 nucleotides: TGTGCCAGCAGCATTTACCGGGACCCCCGTAGCGGTGGCTACACCTTC. The variable domain in full, completed from reference TRBV5-5 and TRBJ1-2, reads DAGVTQSPTHLIKTRGQQVTLRCSPISGHKSVSWYQQVLGQGPQFIFQYYEKEERGRGNFPDRFSARQFPNYSSELNVNALLLGDSALYLCASSIYRDPRSGGYTFGSGTRLTVV.